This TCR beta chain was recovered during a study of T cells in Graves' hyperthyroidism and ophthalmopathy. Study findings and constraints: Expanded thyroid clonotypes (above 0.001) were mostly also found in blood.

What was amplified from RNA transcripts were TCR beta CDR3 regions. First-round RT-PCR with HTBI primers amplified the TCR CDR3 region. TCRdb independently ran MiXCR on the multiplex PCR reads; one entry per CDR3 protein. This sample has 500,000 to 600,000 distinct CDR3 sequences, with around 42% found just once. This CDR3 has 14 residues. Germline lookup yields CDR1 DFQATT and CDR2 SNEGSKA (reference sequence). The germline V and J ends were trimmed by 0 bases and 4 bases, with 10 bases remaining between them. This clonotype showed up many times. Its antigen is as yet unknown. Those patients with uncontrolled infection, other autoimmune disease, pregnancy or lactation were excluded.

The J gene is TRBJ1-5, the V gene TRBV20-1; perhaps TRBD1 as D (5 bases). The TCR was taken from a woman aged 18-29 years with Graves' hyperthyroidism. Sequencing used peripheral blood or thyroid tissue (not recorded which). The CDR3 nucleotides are TGCAGTGCTAGAGACCGGGACGGAAATCAGCCCCAGCATTTT. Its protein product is CSARDRDGNQPQHF.